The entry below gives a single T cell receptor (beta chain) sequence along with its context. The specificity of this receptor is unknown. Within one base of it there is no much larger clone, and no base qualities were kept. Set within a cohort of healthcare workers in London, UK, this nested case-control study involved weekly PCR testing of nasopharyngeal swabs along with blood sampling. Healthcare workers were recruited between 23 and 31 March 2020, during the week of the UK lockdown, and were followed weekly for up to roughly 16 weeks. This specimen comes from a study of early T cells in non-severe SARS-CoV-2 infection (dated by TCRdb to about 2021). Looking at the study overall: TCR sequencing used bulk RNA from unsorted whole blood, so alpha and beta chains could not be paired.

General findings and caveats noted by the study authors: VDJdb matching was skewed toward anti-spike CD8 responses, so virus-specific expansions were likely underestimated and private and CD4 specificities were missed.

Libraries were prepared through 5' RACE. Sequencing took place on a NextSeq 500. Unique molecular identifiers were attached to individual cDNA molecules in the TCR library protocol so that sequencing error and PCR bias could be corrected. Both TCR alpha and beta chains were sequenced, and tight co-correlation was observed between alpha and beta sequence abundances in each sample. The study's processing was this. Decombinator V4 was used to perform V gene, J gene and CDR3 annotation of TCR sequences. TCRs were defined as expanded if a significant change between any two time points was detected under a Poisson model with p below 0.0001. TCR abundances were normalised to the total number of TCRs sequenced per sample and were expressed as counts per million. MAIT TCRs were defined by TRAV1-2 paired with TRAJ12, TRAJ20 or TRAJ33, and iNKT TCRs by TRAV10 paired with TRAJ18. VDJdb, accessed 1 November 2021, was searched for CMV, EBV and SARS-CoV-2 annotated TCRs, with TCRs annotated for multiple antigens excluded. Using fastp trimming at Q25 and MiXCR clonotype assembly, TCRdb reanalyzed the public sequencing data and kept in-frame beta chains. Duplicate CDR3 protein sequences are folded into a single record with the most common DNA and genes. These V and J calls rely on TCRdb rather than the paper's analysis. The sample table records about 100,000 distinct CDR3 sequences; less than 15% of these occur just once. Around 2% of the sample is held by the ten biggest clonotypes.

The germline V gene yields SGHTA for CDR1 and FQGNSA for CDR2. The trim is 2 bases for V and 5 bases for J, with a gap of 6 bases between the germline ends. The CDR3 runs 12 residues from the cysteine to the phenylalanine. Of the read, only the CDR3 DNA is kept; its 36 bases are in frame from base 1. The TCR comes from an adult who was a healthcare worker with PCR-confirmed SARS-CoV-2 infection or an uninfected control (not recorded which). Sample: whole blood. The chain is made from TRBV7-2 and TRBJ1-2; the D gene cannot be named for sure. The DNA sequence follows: TGTGCCAGCAGCTTAAGTACTTATGGCTACACCTTC. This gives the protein CASSLSTYGYTF.